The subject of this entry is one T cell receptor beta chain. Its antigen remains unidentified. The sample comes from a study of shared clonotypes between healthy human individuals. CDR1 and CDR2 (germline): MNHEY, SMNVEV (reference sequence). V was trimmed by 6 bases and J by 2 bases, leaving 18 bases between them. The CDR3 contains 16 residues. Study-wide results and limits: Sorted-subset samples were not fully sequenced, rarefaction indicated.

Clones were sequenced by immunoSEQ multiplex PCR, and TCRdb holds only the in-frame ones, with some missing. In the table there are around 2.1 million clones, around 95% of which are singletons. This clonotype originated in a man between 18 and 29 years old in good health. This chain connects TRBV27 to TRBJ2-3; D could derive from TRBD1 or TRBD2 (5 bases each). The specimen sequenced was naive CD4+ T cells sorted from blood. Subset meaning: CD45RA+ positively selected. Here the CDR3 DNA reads TGTGCCAGCAGCCCCGCCTACGGGACCTACACAGATACGCAGTATTTT. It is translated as CASSPAYGTYTDTQYF.